What follows are 12 T cell receptor beta chains derived from one specimen sequenced in a study of OX40 agonist ivuxolimab in advanced cancers. The receptor library was made with the immunoSEQ multiplex PCR assay. This immuneACCESS table, as held by TCRdb, lists in-frame sequences with V and J called but not all clones. Of the missing ones, under half trace to an unresolved V gene in checked studies; the others have no known cause. The table for this sample lists 65,000 to 80,000 clones; approximately 93% of them were counted only once. The ten largest account for around 5.9% of the sample. The sample was CD4+ or CD8+ T cells sorted from blood, taken in a trial of the OX40 agonist ivuxolimab. These TCRs come from an adult with an advanced solid tumor such as melanoma, head and neck, liver or kidney cancer.

The V gene is TRBV30, the J gene TRBJ2-7, with 11 bases aligning to TRBD2. Germline CDR1 and CDR2: GTSNPN and SVGIG (reference sequence). V shed 5 bases, J shed 2 bases, and the junction held 5 bases outside the gene matches. The CDR3 loop spans 14 amino acids. The CDR3, as DNA: TGTGCCTGGGGGGGACTAGCGGCAGCCTACGAGCAGTACTTC. Amino acid sequence: CAWGGLAAAYEQYF.

The chain joins TRBV9 to TRBJ2-3, with TRBD1 matching 9 bases. CDR3 length equals 16 residues. Trimming cost V 3 bases and J 3 bases; bases outside gene matches: 8. From germline, CDR1 is SGDLS and CDR2 YYNGEE. In DNA form, the CDR3 reads TGTGCCAGCAGCGGAGGGACAGGGCTAGGGACAGATACGCAGTATTTT. This encodes CASSGGTGLGTDTQYF.

The chain joins TRBV19 to TRBJ1-2, with D uncertain. Looked up from germline, CDR1 is LNHDA and CDR2 is SQIVND (reference sequence). V lost 11 bases and J 5 bases, leaving 12 bases between the germline ends. The CDR3 is 11 residues long. The CDR3 DNA follows: TGTGCCCAGAACGACCCTTATGGCTACACCTTC. Its translation: CAQNDPYGYTF.

This chain connects TRBV27 to TRBJ1-4; no clear D. This CDR3 region has 14 residues. V gave up 2 bases and J gave up 4 bases, with 8 bases separating them. The germline gives CDR1 MNHEY, CDR2 SMNVEV (reference sequence). The DNA for the CDR3 is TGTGCCAGCAGTTTAAATACCTATAATGAAAAACTGTTTTTT. It is translated as CASSLNTYNEKLFF. The full variable domain, with the rest looked up from reference TRBV27 and TRBJ1-4, is EAQVTQNPRYLITVTGKKLTVTCSQNMNHEYMSWYRQDPGLGLRQIYYSMNVEVTDKGDVPEGYKVSRKEKRNFPLILESPSPNQTSLYFCASSLNTYNEKLFFGSGTQLSVL.

This clone was observed a single time. The V gene is TRBV6-4, the J gene TRBJ2-1; D unresolved. This CDR3 is built from 14 residues. The germline V gene has CDR1 MRHNA and CDR2 SNTAGT. V was cut by 4 bases and J by 8 bases, with 15 bases left in between. The CDR3 region is CASSADGGRDEQFF. The DNA for the CDR3 is TGTGCCAGCAGTGCAGATGGCGGACGGGATGAGCAGTTCTTC.

The rearrangement links TRBV5-1 to TRBJ2-5; maybe TRBD2 (5 bases). The CDR3 sequence is 14 residues long. Germline lookup yields CDR1 SGHRS and CDR2 YFSETQ. The V and J ends lost 4 bases and 4 bases respectively, with 14 bases between them. The DNA of the CDR3 is TGCGCCAGCAGCCACCCTCTTCGGGGAGAGACCCAGTACTTC. It yields the protein CASSHPLRGETQYF.

The rearrangement links TRBV6-1 to TRBJ2-1; 7 bases are a match to TRBD2. With V trimmed by 8 bases and J by 6 bases, 4 bases remained unmatched. This CDR3 contains 12 residues. Germline values: CDR1 MNHNS, CDR2 SASEGT. The CDR3 reads CASCRLANEQFF. The CDR3, as DNA: TGTGCCAGCTGCCGACTAGCCAATGAGCAGTTCTTC.

The gene calls are TRBV19 and TRBJ2-2; D unclear. The V gene's germline CDR1 is LNHDA and CDR2 SQIVND (reference sequence). The V end lost 3 bases, the J end lost 0 bases, and 8 bases lay between the germline ends. The CDR3 has 15 residues. The CDR3 bases are TGTGCCAGTAGTATCAATGGGGCGAACACCGGGGAGCTGTTTTTT. It is translated as CASSINGANTGELFF.

V and J are TRBV4-1 and TRBJ2-3; no clear D. V lost 0 bases and J 8 bases, leaving 9 bases between the germline ends. Germline V gene data show CDR1 as MGHRA and CDR2 as YSYEKL. The length of the CDR3 is 13 residues. This chain's CDR3 is CASSQEGSGTQYF. CDR3 nucleotide sequence: TGCGCCAGCAGCCAAGAAGGGTCTGGTACGCAGTATTTT.

In nucleotides, the CDR3 is TGTGCCAGCAGCTTCCGGGACTCATCAGGCACAGATACGCAGTATTTT. As protein: CASSFRDSSGTDTQYF. The gene calls are TRBV7-2 and TRBJ2-3; a possible D gene is TRBD2 (6 bases). The CDR3 length is 16 residues. Germline CDR1 SGHTA, CDR2 FQGNSA. Trimming shortened V by 3 bases and J by 1 base, and 14 bases separated the two germline ends.

In nucleotides, the CDR3 is TGCGCCAGCAGGGGAGAGGAGACTAGCACAGATACGCAGTATTTT. It encodes CASRGEETSTDTQYF. The chain links TRBV5-1 to TRBJ2-3; weak D call: TRBD2 (5 bases). Per the germline V gene, CDR1 is SGHRS and CDR2 is YFSETQ. Trimming stripped 5 bases from V and 0 bases from J, with 13 bases between. The CDR3 spans 15 residues.

J is TRBJ2-5 and V is TRBV7-9, with 9 bases matching TRBD1. CDR3 size: 15 residues. The J segment lost 4 bases and the V segment lost 1 base, leaving 4 bases of the junction unmatched. The V gene's germline CDR1 is SEHNR and CDR2 FQNEAQ (reference sequence). This CDR3 reads CASSLGTGGTETQYF. The CDR3 DNA reads TGTGCCAGCAGCTTAGGCACAGGGGGCACAGAGACCCAGTACTTC. The full variable domain, with the rest looked up from reference TRBV7-9 and TRBJ2-5, is DTGVSQNPRHKITKRGQNVTFRCDPISEHNRLYWYRQTLGQGPEFLTYFQNEAQLEKSRLLSDRFSAERPKGSFSTLEIQRTEQGDSAMYLCASSLGTGGTETQYFGPGTRLLVL.